The 5 T cell receptor beta chains below all came from one sample that was sequenced in a study of Tregs in tolerant kidney transplant recipients. The table came from immunoSEQ multiplex PCR; TCRdb's copy has only in-frame clones and leaves some out. The sample holds approximately 260,000 clones, roughly four fifths seen once. Material: CD4+ T cells from blood. Receptor source: a human donor in good health.

The chain has TRBV7-9 and TRBJ1-2; D is undetermined. The CDR3 contains 14 residues. Trimming shortened V by 0 bases and J by 4 bases, and 9 bases separated the two germline ends. Per germline, CDR1 SEHNR and CDR2 FQNEAQ (reference sequence). The CDR3 region is CASSLAETTYGYTF. CDR3 nucleotide sequence: TGTGCCAGCAGCTTAGCAGAGACAACCTATGGCTACACCTTC.

The rearrangement links TRBV4-2 to TRBJ2-7; 7 bases line up with TRBD2. Germline loops: CDR1 LGHNA, CDR2 YNFKEQ. The junction had 2 bases not matched to a gene; V was cut back by 3 bases and J by 6 bases. This CDR3 contains 12 residues. CDR3 in DNA: TGTGCCAGCAGCCAGGGAGGGAGCGAGCAGTACTTC. As protein: CASSQGGSEQYF.

As regards this clone: One junction end does not reproduce the germline sequence, and a read error may be involved. This chain joins TRBV19 and TRBJ1-5; D gene unclear. The CDR3 runs to 14 residues. Germline-derived CDR1 and CDR2 are LNHDA and SQIVND (reference sequence). The CDR3: CASSIVPGKQPQHF. Here the CDR3 DNA reads TGTGCCAGTAGTATAGTTCCGGGCAAGCAGCCCCAGCATTTT.

The rearrangement uses TRBV21-1 and TRBJ1-1; the table names TRBD1, a call not compared with the DNA. TRBV21-1 is a listed pseudogene. The CDR3 runs 15 residues. Here the CDR3 reads CASSTLDRQNTEAFF. DNA for the CDR3: TGTGCCAGCAGCACGTTGGACAGGCAGAACACTGAAGCTTTCTTT.

The CDR3 sequence is CASSDDNQPQHF. The CDR3 coding sequence is TGTGCCAGCAGTGACGACAATCAGCCCCAGCATTTT. The rearrangement links TRBV2 to TRBJ1-5; D is ambiguous. Between the trimmed V and J ends, which lost 3 bases and 3 bases, there was a span of 3 bases. The length of the CDR3 is 12 residues. Germline CDR1 SNHLY, CDR2 FYNNEI. Based on the CDR3 plus reference TRBV2 and TRBJ1-5, the full variable domain is EPEVTQTPSHQVTQMGQEVILRCVPISNHLYFYWYRQILGQKVEFLVSFYNNEISEKSEIFDDQFSVERPDGSNFTLKIRSTKLEDSAMYFCASSDDNQPQHFGDGTRLSIL.